The 7 T cell receptor beta chains in this list originate from one sample, sequenced in a study of monozygotic twins with cystic fibrosis. Sequenced by immunoSEQ multiplex PCR; TCRdb stores in-frame clones only, minus some. The sample records 30,000 or so clones, more than 85% being singletons. The material sequenced was blood. The receptors originated from a girl aged 2 to 9 with cystic fibrosis.

The rearrangement links TRBV4-1 to TRBJ2-7; 7 bases line up with TRBD1. The CDR3 sequence is 16 residues long. The V gene end was trimmed by 4 bases and the J gene end by 2 bases; junction bases not matched to a gene: 11. Germline V lookup: CDR1 MGHRA, CDR2 YSYEKL. The CDR3 coding sequence is TGCGCCAGCAGCCGAGACCCTCGGACAGGAGCCTACGAGCAGTACTTC. Amino acid sequence: CASSRDPRTGAYEQYF.

The genes are TRBV4-2 and TRBJ2-2, with D uncertain. Between the trimmed V and J ends, which lost 0 bases and 7 bases, there was a span of 6 bases. The CDR3 has 13 residues. CDR1 is LGHNA and CDR2 is YNFKEQ in the germline V gene. DNA for the CDR3: TGTGCCAGCAGCCAAGATCAGGACGGGGAGCTGTTTTTT. It specifies CASSQDQDGELFF.

This clone turned up a few times. CDR3 region: CASSYSRSPLHF. DNA of the CDR3: TGTGCCAGCAGTTACTCGCGGTCACCCCTCCACTTT. J is TRBJ1-6 and V is TRBV6-5; D gene unclear. This CDR3 region has 12 residues. Deletions cut 0 bases from V and 10 bases from J, with 4 bases between. Germline CDR1 MNHEY, CDR2 SVGAGI.

V gene TRBV5-4 combines with J gene TRBJ1-1, with 8 bases identical to TRBD1. CDR3 length equals 16 residues. Germline CDR1 is SGHNT and CDR2 is YYREEE (reference sequence). Trimming removed 4 bases from V and 1 base from J; junction bases left unmatched: 9. The CDR3 protein is CASSPGQGRGNTEAFF. CDR3 DNA sequence: TGTGCCAGCAGCCCAGGACAGGGTAGGGGGAACACTGAAGCTTTCTTT.

V gene TRBV5-4 combines with J gene TRBJ2-3, with D unclear. CDR1 SGHNT and CDR2 YYREEE come from the germline V gene (reference sequence). The V end was cut by 6 bases, the J end by 1 base, with 18 bases between. The CDR3 spans 16 residues. The DNA for the CDR3 is TGTGCCAGCAACCAAAAACCCACTACTGGCACAGATACGCAGTATTTT. Translating gives CASNQKPTTGTDTQYF.

This chain links TRBV2 with TRBJ2-4; TRBD1 aligns across 8 bases. This CDR3 contains 16 residues. The J segment lost 9 bases and the V segment lost 1 base, leaving 11 bases of the junction unmatched. Germline assignment: CDR1 SNHLY and CDR2 FYNNEI. The CDR3 loop is CASSEVFNRGKSIQYF. CDR3 bases: TGTGCCAGCAGTGAAGTATTTAACAGGGGGAAGAGCATTCAGTACTTC.

The V gene is TRBV2, the J gene TRBJ2-7; D unresolved. The V gene's germline CDR1 is SNHLY and CDR2 FYNNEI. CDR3 size: 11 residues. The germline V and J ends were trimmed by 3 bases and 3 bases, with 3 bases remaining between them. The CDR3 DNA is TGTGCCAGCAGTGACGGCTACGAGCAGTACTTC. Translated, it gives CASSDGYEQYF.